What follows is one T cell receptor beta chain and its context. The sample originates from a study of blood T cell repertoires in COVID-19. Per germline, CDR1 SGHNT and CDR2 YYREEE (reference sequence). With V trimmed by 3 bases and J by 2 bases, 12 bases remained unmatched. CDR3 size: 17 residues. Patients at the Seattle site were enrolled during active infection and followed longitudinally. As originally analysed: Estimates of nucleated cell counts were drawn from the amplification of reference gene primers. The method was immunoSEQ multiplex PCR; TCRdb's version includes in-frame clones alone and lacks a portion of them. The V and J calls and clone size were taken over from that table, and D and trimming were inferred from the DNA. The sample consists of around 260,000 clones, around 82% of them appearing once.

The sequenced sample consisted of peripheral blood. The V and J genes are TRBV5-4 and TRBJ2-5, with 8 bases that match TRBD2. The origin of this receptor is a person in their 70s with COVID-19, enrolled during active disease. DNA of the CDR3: TGTGCCAGCAGCTCAGTCGGGAGGGCCGGTGGTCAAGAGACCCAGTACTTC. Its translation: CASSSVGRAGGQETQYF.